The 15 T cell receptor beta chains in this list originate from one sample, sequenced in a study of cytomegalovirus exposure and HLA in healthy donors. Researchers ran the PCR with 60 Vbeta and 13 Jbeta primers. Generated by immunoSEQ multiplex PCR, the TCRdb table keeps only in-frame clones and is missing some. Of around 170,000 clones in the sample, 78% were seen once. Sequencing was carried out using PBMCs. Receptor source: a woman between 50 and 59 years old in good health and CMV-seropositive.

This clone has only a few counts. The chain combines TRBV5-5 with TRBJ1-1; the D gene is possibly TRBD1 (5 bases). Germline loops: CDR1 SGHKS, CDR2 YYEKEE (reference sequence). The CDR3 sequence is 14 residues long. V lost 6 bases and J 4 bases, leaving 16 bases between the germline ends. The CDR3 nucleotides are TGTGCCAGCACCGGGGGGGGAGTGCTCACTGAAGCTTTCTTT. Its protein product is CASTGGGVLTEAFF.

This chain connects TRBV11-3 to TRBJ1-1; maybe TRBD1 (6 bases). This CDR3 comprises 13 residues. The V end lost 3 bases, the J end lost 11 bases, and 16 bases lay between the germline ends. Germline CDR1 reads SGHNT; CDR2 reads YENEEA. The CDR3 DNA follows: TGTGCCAGCAGCTTCGCGGGGGGGCTCGTGGCTTTCTTT. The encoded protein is CASSFAGGLVAFF.

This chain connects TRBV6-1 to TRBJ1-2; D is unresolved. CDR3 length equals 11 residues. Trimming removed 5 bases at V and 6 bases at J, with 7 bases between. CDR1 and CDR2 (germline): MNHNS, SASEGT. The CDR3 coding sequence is TGTGCCAGCAGTTACGAGGATGGCTACACCTTC. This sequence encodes CASSYEDGYTF.

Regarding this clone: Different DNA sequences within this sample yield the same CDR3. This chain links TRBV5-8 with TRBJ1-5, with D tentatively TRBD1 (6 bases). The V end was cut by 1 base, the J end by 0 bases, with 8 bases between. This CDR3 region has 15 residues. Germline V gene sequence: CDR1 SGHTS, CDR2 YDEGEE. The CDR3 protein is CASSLQGYSNQPQHF. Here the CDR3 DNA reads TGTGCCAGCAGCTTGCAGGGGTATAGCAATCAGCCCCAGCATTTT.

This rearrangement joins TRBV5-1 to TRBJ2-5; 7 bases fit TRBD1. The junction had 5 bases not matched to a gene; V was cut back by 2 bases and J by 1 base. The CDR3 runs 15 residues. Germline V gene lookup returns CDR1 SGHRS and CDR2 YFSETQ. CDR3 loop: CASSLQGTIQETQYF. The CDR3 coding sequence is TGCGCCAGCAGCTTACAGGGGACCATCCAAGAGACCCAGTACTTC.

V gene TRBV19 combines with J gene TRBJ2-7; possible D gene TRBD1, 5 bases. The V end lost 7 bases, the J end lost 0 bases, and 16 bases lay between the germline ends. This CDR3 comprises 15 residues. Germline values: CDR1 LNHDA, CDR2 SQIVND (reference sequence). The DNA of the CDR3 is TGTGCCAGTACCCATAGAGCCCAGGGCTCCTACGAGCAGTACTTC. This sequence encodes CASTHRAQGSYEQYF. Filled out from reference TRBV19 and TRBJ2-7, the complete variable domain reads DGGITQSPKYLFRKEGQNVTLSCEQNLNHDAMYWYRQDPGQGLRLIYYSQIVNDFQKGDIAEGYSVSREKKESFPLTVTSAQKNPTAFYLCASTHRAQGSYEQYFGPGTRLTVT.

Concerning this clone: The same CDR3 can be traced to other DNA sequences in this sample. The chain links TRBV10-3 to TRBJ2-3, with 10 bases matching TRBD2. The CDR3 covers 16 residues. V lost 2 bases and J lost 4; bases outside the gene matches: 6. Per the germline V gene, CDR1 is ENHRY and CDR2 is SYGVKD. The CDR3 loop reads CAISEPSGSWADTQYF. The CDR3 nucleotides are TGTGCCATCAGTGAGCCTAGCGGGAGTTGGGCAGATACGCAGTATTTT.

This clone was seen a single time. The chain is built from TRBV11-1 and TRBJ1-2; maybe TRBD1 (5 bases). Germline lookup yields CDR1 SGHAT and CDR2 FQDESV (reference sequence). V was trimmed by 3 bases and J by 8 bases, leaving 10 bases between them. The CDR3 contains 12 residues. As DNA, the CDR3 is TGTGCCAGCAGCTTCTCGGGGGACGGCTACACCTTC. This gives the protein CASSFSGDGYTF.

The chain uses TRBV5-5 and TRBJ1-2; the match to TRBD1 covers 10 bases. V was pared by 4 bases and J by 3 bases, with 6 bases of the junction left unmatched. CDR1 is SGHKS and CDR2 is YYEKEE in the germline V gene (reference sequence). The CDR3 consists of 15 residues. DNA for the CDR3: TGTGCCAGCAGCCGGACAGGGGGGGGAGACTATGGCTACACCTTC. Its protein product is CASSRTGGGDYGYTF.

CDR3 sequence reads: CASSELSGRAGSDIQYF. In DNA, the CDR3 is TGTGCCAGCAGTGAATTGTCTGGGAGGGCCGGCTCGGACATTCAGTACTTC. The V and J genes are TRBV25-1 and TRBJ2-4, with 7 bases that match TRBD2. Trimming took 1 base from V and 8 from J; bases not matched to a gene: 14. The CDR3 sequence is 17 residues long. The germline gives CDR1 MGHDK, CDR2 SYGVNS.

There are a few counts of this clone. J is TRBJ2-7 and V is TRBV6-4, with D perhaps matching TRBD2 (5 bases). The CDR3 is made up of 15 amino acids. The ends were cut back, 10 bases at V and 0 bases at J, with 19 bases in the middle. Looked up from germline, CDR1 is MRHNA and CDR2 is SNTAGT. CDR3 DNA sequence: TGTGCCACTGATCGAGGGCAGTCGAGCTCCTACGAGCAGTACTTC. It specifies CATDRGQSSSYEQYF.

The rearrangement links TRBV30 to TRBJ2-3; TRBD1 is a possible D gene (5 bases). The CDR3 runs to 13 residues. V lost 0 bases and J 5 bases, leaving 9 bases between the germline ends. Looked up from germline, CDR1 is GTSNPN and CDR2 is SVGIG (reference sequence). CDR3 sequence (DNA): TGTGCCTGGAGTGTCGGGCAGGGAGATACGCAGTATTTT. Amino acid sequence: CAWSVGQGDTQYF.

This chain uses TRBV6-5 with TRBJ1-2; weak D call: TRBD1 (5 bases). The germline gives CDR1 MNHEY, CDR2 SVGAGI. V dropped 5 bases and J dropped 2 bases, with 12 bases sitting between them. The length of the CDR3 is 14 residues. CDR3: CASSPLTANYGYTF. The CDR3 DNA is TGTGCCAGCAGTCCCCTGACAGCAAACTATGGCTACACCTTC.

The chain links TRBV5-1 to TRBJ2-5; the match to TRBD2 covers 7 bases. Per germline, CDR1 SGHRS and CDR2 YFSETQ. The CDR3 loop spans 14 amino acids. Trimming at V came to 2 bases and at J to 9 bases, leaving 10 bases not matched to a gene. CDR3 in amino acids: CASSLDSGGGAQYF. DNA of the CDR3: TGCGCCAGCAGCTTAGACTCGGGTGGGGGGGCCCAGTACTTC.

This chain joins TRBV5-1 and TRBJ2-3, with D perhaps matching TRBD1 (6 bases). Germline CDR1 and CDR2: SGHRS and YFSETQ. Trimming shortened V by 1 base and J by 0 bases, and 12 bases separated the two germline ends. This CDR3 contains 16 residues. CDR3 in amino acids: CASSLLGTSSTDTQYF. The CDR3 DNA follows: TGCGCCAGCAGCTTGTTAGGGACATCCAGCACAGATACGCAGTATTTT.